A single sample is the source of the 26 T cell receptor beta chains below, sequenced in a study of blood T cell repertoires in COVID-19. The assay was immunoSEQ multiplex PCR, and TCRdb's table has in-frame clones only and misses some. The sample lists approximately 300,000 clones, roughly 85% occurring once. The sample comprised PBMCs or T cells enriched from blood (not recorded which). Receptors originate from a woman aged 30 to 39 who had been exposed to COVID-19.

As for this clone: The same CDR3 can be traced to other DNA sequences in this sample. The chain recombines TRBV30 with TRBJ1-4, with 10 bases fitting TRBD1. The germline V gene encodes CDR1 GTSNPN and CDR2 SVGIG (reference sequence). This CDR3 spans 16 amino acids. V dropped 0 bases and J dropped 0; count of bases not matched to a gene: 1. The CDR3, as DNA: TGTGCCTGGAGTGTAGACAGGGGGCCAACTAATGAAAAACTGTTTTTT. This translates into CAWSVDRGPTNEKLFF.

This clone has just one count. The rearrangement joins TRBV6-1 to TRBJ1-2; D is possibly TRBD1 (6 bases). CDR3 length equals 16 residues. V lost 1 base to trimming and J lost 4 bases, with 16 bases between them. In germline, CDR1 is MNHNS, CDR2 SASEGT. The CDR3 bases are TGTGCCAGCAGTGAAGGGGAAGGGGGACCTACCTATGGCTACACCTTC. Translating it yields CASSEGEGGPTYGYTF.

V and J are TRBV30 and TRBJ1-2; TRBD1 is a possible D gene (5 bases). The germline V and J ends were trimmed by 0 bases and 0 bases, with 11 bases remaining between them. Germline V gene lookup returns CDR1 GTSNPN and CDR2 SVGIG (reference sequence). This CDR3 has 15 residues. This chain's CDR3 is CAWSVGGVANYGYTF. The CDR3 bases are TGTGCCTGGAGTGTTGGAGGGGTAGCTAACTATGGCTACACCTTC.

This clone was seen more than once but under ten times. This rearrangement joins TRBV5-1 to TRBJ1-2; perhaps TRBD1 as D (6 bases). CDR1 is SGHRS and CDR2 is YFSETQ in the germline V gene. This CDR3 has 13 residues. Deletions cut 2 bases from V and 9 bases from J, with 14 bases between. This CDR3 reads CASSFGGAYSYTF. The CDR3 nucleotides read TGCGCCAGCAGCTTCGGGGGGGCGTACAGCTACACCTTC. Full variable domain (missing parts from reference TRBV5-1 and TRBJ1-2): KAGVTQTPRYLIKTRGQQVTLSCSPISGHRSVSWYQQTPGQGLQFLFEYFSETQRNKGNFPGRFSGRQFSNSRSEMNVSTLELGDSALYLCASSFGGAYSYTFGSGTRLTVV.

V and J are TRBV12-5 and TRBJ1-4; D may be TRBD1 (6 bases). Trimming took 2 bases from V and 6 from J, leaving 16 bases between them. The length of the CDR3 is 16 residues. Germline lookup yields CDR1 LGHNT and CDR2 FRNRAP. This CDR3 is CASGLRIPGADEKLFF. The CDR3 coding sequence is TGTGCTAGTGGTTTGAGGATACCAGGGGCTGATGAAAAACTGTTTTTT.

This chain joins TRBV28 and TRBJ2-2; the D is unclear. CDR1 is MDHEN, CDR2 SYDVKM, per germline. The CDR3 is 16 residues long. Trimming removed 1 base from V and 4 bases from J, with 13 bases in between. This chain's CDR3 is CASSLYGRGVTGELFF. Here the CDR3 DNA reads TGTGCCAGCAGTTTATACGGCCGAGGAGTCACCGGGGAGCTGTTTTTT.

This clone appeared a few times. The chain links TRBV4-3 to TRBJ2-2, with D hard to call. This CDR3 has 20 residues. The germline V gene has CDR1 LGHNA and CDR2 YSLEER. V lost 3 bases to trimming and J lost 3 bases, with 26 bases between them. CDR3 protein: CASSQELDGLLLIDTGELFF. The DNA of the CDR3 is TGCGCCAGCAGCCAGGAGCTTGACGGCCTTCTCCTTATCGACACCGGGGAGCTGTTTTTT.

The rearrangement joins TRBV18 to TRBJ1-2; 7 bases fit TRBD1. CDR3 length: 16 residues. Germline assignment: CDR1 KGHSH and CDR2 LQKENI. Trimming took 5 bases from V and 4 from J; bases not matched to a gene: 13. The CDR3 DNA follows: TGTGCCAGCTCAATATCCCCGGGACAGCGACCCTATGGCTACACCTTC. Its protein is CASSISPGQRPYGYTF.

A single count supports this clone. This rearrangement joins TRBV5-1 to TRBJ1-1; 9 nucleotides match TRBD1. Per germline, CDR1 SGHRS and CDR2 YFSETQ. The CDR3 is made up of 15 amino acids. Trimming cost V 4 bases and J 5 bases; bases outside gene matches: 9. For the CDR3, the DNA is TGCGCCAGCAGCCCTACAGGGGGCGTTAATACTGAAGCTTTCTTT. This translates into CASSPTGGVNTEAFF.

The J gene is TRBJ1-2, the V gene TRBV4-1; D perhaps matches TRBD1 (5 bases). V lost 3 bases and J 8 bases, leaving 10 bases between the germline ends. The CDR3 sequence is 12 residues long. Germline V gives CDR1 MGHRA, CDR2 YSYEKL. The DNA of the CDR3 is TGCGCCAGCAGCCACCAGGGAGGCGGCTACACCTTC. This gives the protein CASSHQGGGYTF.

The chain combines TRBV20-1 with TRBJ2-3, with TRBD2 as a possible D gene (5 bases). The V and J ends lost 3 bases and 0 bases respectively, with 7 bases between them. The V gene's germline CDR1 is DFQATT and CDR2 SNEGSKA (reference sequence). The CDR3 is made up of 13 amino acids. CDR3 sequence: CSASRGSTDTQYF. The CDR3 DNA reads TGCAGTGCTAGTCGGGGTAGCACAGATACGCAGTATTTT.

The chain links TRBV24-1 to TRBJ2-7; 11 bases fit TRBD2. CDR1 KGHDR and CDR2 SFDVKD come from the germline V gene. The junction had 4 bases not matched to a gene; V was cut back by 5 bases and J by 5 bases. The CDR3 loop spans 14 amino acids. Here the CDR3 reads CATSGSGRVHEQYF. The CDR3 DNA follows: TGTGCCACCAGTGGTAGCGGGAGGGTCCACGAGCAGTACTTC.

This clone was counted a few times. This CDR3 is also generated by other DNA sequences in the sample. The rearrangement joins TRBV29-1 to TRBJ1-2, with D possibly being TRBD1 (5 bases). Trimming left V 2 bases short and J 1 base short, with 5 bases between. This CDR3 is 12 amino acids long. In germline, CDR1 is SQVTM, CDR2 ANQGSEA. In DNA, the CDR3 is TGCAGCGTTGAAAGGGGTAACTATGGCTACACCTTC. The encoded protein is CSVERGNYGYTF.

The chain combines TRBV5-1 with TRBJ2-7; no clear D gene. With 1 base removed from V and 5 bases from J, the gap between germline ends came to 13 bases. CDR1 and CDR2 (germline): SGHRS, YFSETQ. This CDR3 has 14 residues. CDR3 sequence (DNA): TGCGCCAGCAGCTTGTGGCCCTGGCCCCACGAGCAGTACTTC. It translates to CASSLWPWPHEQYF.

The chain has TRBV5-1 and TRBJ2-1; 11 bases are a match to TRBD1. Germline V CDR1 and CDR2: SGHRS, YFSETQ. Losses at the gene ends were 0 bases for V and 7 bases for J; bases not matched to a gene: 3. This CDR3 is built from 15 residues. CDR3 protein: CASSLGTGGGNEQFF. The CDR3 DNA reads TGCGCCAGCAGCTTGGGGACAGGGGGCGGGAATGAGCAGTTCTTC.

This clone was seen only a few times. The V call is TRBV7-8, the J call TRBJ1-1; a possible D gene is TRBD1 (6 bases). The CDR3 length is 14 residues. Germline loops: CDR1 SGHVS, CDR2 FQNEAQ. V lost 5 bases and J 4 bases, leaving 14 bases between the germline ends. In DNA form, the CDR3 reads TGTGCCAGCAGCGAGACAGGATCCGTCACTGAAGCTTTCTTT. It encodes CASSETGSVTEAFF.

In DNA form, the CDR3 reads TGTGCCTGGGAACCTACAGGGTGGAAGAAAACACCTGAAAACACCATATATTTT. Protein sequence: CAWEPTGWKKTPENTIYF. The chain links TRBV30 to TRBJ1-3; D perhaps matches TRBD1 (6 bases). CDR3 length: 18 amino acids. Trimming pared 5 bases from V and 6 bases from J, leaving 29 bases between. The germline V gene has CDR1 GTSNPN and CDR2 SVGIG (reference sequence).

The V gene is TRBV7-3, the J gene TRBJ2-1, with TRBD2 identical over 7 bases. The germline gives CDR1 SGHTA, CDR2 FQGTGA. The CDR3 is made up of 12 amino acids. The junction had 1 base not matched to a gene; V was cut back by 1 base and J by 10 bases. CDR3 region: CASSLMGGEQFF. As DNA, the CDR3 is TGTGCCAGCAGCTTAATGGGAGGGGAGCAGTTCTTC.

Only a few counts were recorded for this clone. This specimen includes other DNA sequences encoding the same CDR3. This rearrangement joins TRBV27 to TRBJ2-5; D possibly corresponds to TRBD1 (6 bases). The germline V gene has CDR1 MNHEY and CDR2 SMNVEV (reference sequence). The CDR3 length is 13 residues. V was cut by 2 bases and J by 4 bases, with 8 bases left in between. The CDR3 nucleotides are TGTGCCAGCAGTTTAGTCAGGGGAGAGACCCAGTACTTC. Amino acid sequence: CASSLVRGETQYF.

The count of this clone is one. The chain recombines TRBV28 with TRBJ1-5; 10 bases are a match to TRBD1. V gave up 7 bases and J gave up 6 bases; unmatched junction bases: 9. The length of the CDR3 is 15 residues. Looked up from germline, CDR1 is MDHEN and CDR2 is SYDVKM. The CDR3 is CASKWRQGAFQPQHF. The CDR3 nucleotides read TGTGCCAGCAAATGGCGACAGGGGGCTTTTCAGCCCCAGCATTTT.

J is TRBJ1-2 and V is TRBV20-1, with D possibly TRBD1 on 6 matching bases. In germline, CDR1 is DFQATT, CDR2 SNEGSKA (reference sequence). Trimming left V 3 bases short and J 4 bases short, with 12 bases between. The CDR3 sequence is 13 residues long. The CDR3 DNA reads TGCAGTGCTAGTACAGGGCCGGTCTATGGCTACACCTTC. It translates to CSASTGPVYGYTF.

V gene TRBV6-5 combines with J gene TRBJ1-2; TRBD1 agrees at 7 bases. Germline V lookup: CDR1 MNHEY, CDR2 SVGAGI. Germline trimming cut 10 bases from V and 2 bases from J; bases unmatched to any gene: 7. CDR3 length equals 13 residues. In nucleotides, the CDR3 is TGTGCCACCCGGTTGGGACAGAACTATGGCTACACCTTC. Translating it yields CATRLGQNYGYTF.

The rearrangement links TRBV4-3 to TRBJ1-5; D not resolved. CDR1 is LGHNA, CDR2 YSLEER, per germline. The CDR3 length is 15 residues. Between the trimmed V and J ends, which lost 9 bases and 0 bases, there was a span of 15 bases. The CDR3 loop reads CASQTHKHSNQPQHF. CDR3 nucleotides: TGCGCCAGTCAGACTCACAAGCATAGCAATCAGCCCCAGCATTTT.

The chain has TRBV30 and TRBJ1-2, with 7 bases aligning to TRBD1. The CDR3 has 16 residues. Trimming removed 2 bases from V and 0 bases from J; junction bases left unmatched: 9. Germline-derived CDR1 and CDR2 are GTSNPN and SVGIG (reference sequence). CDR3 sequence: CAWSWDRVRPNYGYTF. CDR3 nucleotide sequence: TGTGCCTGGAGTTGGGACAGAGTCCGGCCTAACTATGGCTACACCTTC.

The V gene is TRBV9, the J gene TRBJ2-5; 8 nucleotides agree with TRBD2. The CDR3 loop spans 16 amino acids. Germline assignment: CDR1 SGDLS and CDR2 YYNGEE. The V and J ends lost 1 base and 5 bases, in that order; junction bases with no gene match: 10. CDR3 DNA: TGTGCCAGCAGCGTAAGGGCGGGGGGACTGGGGGAGACCCAGTACTTC. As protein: CASSVRAGGLGETQYF.

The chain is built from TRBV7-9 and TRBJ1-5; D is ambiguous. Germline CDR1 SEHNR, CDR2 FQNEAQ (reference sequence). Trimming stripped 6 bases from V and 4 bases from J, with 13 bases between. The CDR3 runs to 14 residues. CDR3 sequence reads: CASSFSEPNQPQHF. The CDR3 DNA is TGTGCCAGCAGTTTCAGTGAACCTAATCAGCCCCAGCATTTT.